Each of the 30 T cell receptor beta chains below was sequenced from the same sample in a study of identifying expanded T cells in peripheral blood. Produced via immunoSEQ multiplex PCR; TCRdb's table is partial and in-frame only. The profile shows approximately 92,000 clones, approximately 81% of them singletons. Sequenced: blood. These receptors were taken from a person aged 18 to 75 in good health.

The chain carries TRBV18 and TRBJ1-4, with a tentative D call TRBD1 (6 bases). The length of the CDR3 is 15 residues. The germline V gene encodes CDR1 KGHSH and CDR2 LQKENI. V lost 6 bases and J lost 7, with 18 bases in between. The CDR3 here is CASSQQGTGGEKLFF. CDR3 nucleotides: TGTGCCAGCTCGCAACAGGGAACGGGAGGTGAAAAACTGTTTTTT.

This clone appeared once. The V call is TRBV10-1, the J call TRBJ1-2, with a tentative D call TRBD1 (6 bases). There are 14 residues in the CDR3. With 6 bases removed from V and 7 bases from J, the gap between germline ends came to 18 bases. CDR1 is WNHNN and CDR2 is SYGVQD in the germline V gene (reference sequence). The CDR3 is CASSLTTGSSGYTF. Here the CDR3 DNA reads TGCGCCAGCAGCTTAACAACAGGGTCGAGTGGCTACACCTTC.

The rearrangement links TRBV5-1 to TRBJ2-4; TRBD1 matches at 9 bases. V trimming: 4 bases; J trimming: 3 bases; junction bases outside the gene matches: 20. The V gene's germline CDR1 is SGHRS and CDR2 YFSETQ. The CDR3 is 20 amino acids. The CDR3 loop reads CASSPRGWTGDSEGKNIQYF. DNA for the CDR3: TGCGCCAGCAGCCCTCGGGGGTGGACAGGGGATTCTGAAGGCAAAAACATTCAGTACTTC.

This rearrangement joins TRBV2 to TRBJ1-4; D is possibly TRBD1 (6 bases). Trimming shortened V by 3 bases and J by 3 bases, and 8 bases separated the two germline ends. The CDR3 is 14 amino acids. The germline CDR1 and CDR2 sequences are SNHLY and FYNNEI. The CDR3 nucleotides read TGTGCCAGCAGTGATTGGACAGCTAATGAAAAACTGTTTTTT. Residues: CASSDWTANEKLFF.

The V gene is TRBV9, the J gene TRBJ1-1; D is unresolved. The CDR3 is 14 residues long. The germline V gene has CDR1 SGDLS and CDR2 YYNGEE. Trimming removed 3 bases at V and 10 bases at J, with 19 bases between. The CDR3 spells CASSARTTADAAFF. CDR3 DNA: TGTGCCAGCAGCGCCCGGACGACGGCAGATGCAGCTTTCTTT.

The CDR3 DNA reads as TGTGCCAGCACACGAGGATGGGAGCATCAGCCCCAGCATTTT. Amino acids: CASTRGWEHQPQHF. The chain links TRBV6-6 to TRBJ1-5; D call uncertain. From germline, CDR1 is MNHNY and CDR2 SVGAGI (reference sequence). This CDR3 region has 14 residues. V lost 7 bases, J lost 5 bases, and 15 bases lay in between.

V usage is TRBV2 and J usage is TRBJ1-3, with 9 bases identical to TRBD1. CDR1 and CDR2 (germline): SNHLY, FYNNEI. V trimming: 8 bases; J trimming: 4 bases; junction bases outside the gene matches: 18. This CDR3 is built from 18 residues. CDR3 amino acids: CASYTPKAQGAGGNTIYF. The CDR3 DNA reads as TGTGCCAGCTATACCCCAAAGGCACAGGGGGCTGGGGGAAACACCATATATTTT.

This chain links TRBV6-1 with TRBJ2-7, with D unclear. The germline CDR1 and CDR2 sequences are MNHNS and SASEGT. Trimming left V 2 bases short and J 5 bases short, with 7 bases between. The CDR3 covers 12 residues. CDR3 in DNA: TGTGCCAGCAGTGAATTGTGGGACGAGCAGTACTTC. It is translated as CASSELWDEQYF.

This clone occurred a few times. The V gene is TRBV7-6, the J gene TRBJ2-5, with D uncertain. Germline assignment: CDR1 SGHVS and CDR2 FNYEAQ. Trimming shortened V by 8 bases and J by 0 bases, and 16 bases separated the two germline ends. The CDR3 loop spans 15 amino acids. The CDR3 nucleotides read TGTGCCAGCCGACCATACGCTAGAAACCAAGAGACCCAGTACTTC. This encodes CASRPYARNQETQYF. Full variable domain (outside the CDR3, taken from reference TRBV7-6 and TRBJ2-5): GAGVSQSPRYKVTKRGQDVALRCDPISGHVSLYWYRQALGQGPEFLTYFNYEAQQDKSGLPNDRFSAERPEGSISTLTIQRTEQRDSAMYRCASRPYARNQETQYFGPGTRLLVL.

Worth noting for this clone: One end of the junction varies from germline; a read error may be responsible. The rearrangement uses TRBV11-2 and TRBJ2-7; tentative D call: TRBD1 (5 bases). The CDR3 has 15 residues. Germline assignment: CDR1 SGHAT and CDR2 FQNNGV. In DNA form, the CDR3 reads TGTGCCAGCAGCGTAGACCAAGTTAGGGGTTACGAGCAGTACTTC. Its protein product is CASSVDQVRGYEQYF.

The J gene is TRBJ2-5, the V gene TRBV25-1; 10 bases align to TRBD1. CDR1 MGHDK and CDR2 SYGVNS come from the germline V gene. J was trimmed by 2 bases and V by 1 base; bases with no gene match: 1. This CDR3 spans 15 amino acids. The CDR3 loop reads CASSEWTGGQETQYF. For the CDR3, the DNA is TGTGCCAGCAGTGAATGGACAGGGGGTCAAGAGACCCAGTACTTC.

This clone was observed a few times. The rearrangement links TRBV6-5 to TRBJ1-1; D remains unclear. Between the trimmed V and J ends, which lost 1 base and 5 bases, there was a span of 11 bases. The V gene's germline CDR1 is MNHEY and CDR2 SVGAGI. The CDR3 is 14 amino acids. CDR3 region: CASSYLSGVTEAFF. The CDR3 DNA sequence: TGTGCCAGCAGTTACTTATCCGGGGTGACTGAAGCTTTCTTT.

This chain uses TRBV5-4 with TRBJ2-3; 7 positions match TRBD1. Unmatched junction bases numbered 5, after V lost 2 bases and J lost 2 bases. CDR3 length: 15 residues. Germline V gene data show CDR1 as SGHNT and CDR2 as YYREEE (reference sequence). The CDR3 DNA reads TGTGCCAGCAGCTTCCGACAGGGCCACACAGATACGCAGTATTTT. Translating it yields CASSFRQGHTDTQYF. Full variable domain (rest looked up from reference TRBV5-4 and TRBJ2-3): ETGVTQSPTHLIKTRGQQVTLRCSSQSGHNTVSWYQQALGQGPQFIFQYYREEENGRGNFPPRFSGLQFPNYSSELNVNALELDDSALYLCASSFRQGHTDTQYFGPGTRLTVL.

The V call is TRBV29-1, the J call TRBJ1-2; perhaps TRBD1 as D (5 bases). The CDR3 extends over 13 amino acids. Germline V gene lookup returns CDR1 SQVTM and CDR2 ANQGSEA. V dropped 5 bases and J dropped 1 base, with 11 bases sitting between them. CDR3 in amino acids: CSVRQPINYGYTF. The CDR3 region has the DNA TGCAGCGTTCGACAGCCTATTAACTATGGCTACACCTTC.

The J gene is TRBJ1-1, the V gene TRBV19; D remains unclear. Germline CDR1 reads LNHDA; CDR2 reads SQIVND (reference sequence). The CDR3 is 16 residues long. Trimming removed 3 bases at V and 0 bases at J, with 14 bases between. CDR3 sequence (DNA): TGTGCCAGTAGTATTATGCGGCAGCCTATGAACACTGAAGCTTTCTTT. This encodes CASSIMRQPMNTEAFF.

The genes are TRBV6-4 and TRBJ2-2; the D gene is possibly TRBD2 (6 bases). The CDR3 has 14 amino acids. Germline-derived CDR1 and CDR2 are MRHNA and SNTAGT. Deletions cut 8 bases from V and 2 bases from J, with 12 bases between. The CDR3 loop is CASGISGNTGELFF. As DNA, the CDR3 is TGTGCCAGCGGGATTAGCGGAAACACCGGGGAGCTGTTTTTT.

The chain uses TRBV19 and TRBJ1-2; no definite D call. V dropped 7 bases and J dropped 4 bases, with 22 bases sitting between them. CDR3 length: 16 amino acids. The germline gives CDR1 LNHDA, CDR2 SQIVND (reference sequence). DNA of the CDR3: TGTGCCAGTACCGAGGTCTATATGTCCCCGCCCTATGGCTACACCTTC. It translates to CASTEVYMSPPYGYTF.

J is TRBJ1-2 and V is TRBV27; D remains ambiguous. The V and J ends lost 2 bases and 8 bases respectively, with 18 bases between them. CDR1 MNHEY and CDR2 SMNVEV come from the germline V gene (reference sequence). The CDR3 is made up of 15 amino acids. The CDR3 loop reads CASSLRRQATFGYTF. DNA for the CDR3: TGTGCCAGCAGTTTAAGGAGACAAGCCACATTCGGCTACACCTTC.

J is TRBJ1-2 and V is TRBV4-3, with 7 nucleotides matching TRBD1. Losses at the gene ends were 0 bases for V and 5 bases for J; bases not matched to a gene: 6. The CDR3 sequence is 15 residues long. The germline CDR1 and CDR2 sequences are LGHNA and YSLEER. CDR3 protein: CASSQDISGQYGYTF. The CDR3 nucleotides are TGCGCCAGCAGCCAAGACATCTCGGGACAGTATGGCTACACCTTC.

This chain uses TRBV5-1 with TRBJ2-5; D perhaps matches TRBD1 (5 bases). Germline values: CDR1 SGHRS, CDR2 YFSETQ. The germline V and J ends were trimmed by 5 bases and 5 bases, with 16 bases remaining between them. The CDR3 has 14 amino acids. The CDR3 loop reads CASSLRVARETQYF. The CDR3 nucleotides read TGCGCCAGCAGTCTCAGGGTGGCGAGGGAGACCCAGTACTTC.

The table lists this clone with a count of one. The chain has TRBV7-2 and TRBJ2-2, with TRBD1 identical over 7 bases. The germline gives CDR1 SGHTA, CDR2 FQGNSA. Germline trimming cut 2 bases from V and 4 bases from J; bases unmatched to any gene: 4. The CDR3 runs to 15 residues. The CDR3 nucleotides are TGTGCCAGCAGCTTACGTGACAGGGTCACCGGGGAGCTGTTTTTT. Its translation: CASSLRDRVTGELFF.

The chain uses TRBV6-5 and TRBJ1-1, with a weak D call TRBD1 (6 bases). The CDR3 spans 13 residues. V lost 5 bases, J lost 4 bases, and 11 bases lay in between. Germline CDR1 is MNHEY and CDR2 is SVGAGI. The CDR3 sequence: CASSHRERTEAFF. CDR3 DNA: TGTGCCAGCAGTCACAGGGAGCGCACTGAAGCTTTCTTT.

V is TRBV5-4 and J is TRBJ2-5; the D gene is possibly TRBD2 (5 bases). Germline V gene data show CDR1 as SGHNT and CDR2 as YYREEE (reference sequence). Trimming left V 4 bases short and J 4 bases short, with 14 bases between. The CDR3 length is 14 residues. The CDR3 DNA reads as TGTGCCAGCAGCCCGGAGCGGTGGGGAGAGACCCAGTACTTC. It translates to CASSPERWGETQYF. The full variable domain, its missing parts supplied by reference TRBV5-4 and TRBJ2-5, is ETGVTQSPTHLIKTRGQQVTLRCSSQSGHNTVSWYQQALGQGPQFIFQYYREEENGRGNFPPRFSGLQFPNYSSELNVNALELDDSALYLCASSPERWGETQYFGPGTRLLVL.

This chain uses TRBV11-1 with TRBJ1-6; maybe TRBD1 (6 bases). The CDR3 covers 15 residues. Germline V gene data show CDR1 as SGHAT and CDR2 as FQDESV (reference sequence). V lost 3 bases to trimming and J lost 8 bases, with 14 bases between them. For the CDR3, the DNA is TGTGCCAGCAGCTTTTTCCGGGGGCTGGATTCACCCCTCCACTTT. Protein product: CASSFFRGLDSPLHF.

The V call is TRBV5-1, the J call TRBJ2-3; 8 bases match TRBD2. V dropped 1 base and J dropped 1; count of bases not matched to a gene: 2. Germline CDR1 SGHRS, CDR2 YFSETQ. This CDR3 is 15 amino acids long. The CDR3 nucleotides are TGCGCCAGCAGCTTGACGCGGGGGGGCACAGATACGCAGTATTTT. This encodes CASSLTRGGTDTQYF.

The chain carries TRBV4-3 and TRBJ2-5; TRBD2 matches at 9 bases. The CDR3 runs 15 residues. The junction had 3 bases not matched to a gene; V was cut back by 0 bases and J by 4 bases. The germline V gene encodes CDR1 LGHNA and CDR2 YSLEER. The CDR3 coding sequence is TGCGCCAGCAGCCAAGAGGCGGGGGGGGGAGAGACCCAGTACTTC. Protein product: CASSQEAGGGETQYF.

This rearrangement joins TRBV5-1 to TRBJ1-3; D is possibly TRBD1 (6 bases). Looked up from germline, CDR1 is SGHRS and CDR2 is YFSETQ. This CDR3 region has 15 residues. With 0 bases removed from V and 2 bases from J, the gap between germline ends came to 9 bases. The CDR3 loop is CASSLVTGTGNTIYF. In nucleotides, the CDR3 is TGCGCCAGCAGCTTGGTAACAGGGACTGGAAACACCATATATTTT.

This chain joins TRBV5-4 and TRBJ2-3, with D tentatively TRBD2 (6 bases). Germline lookup yields CDR1 SGHNT and CDR2 YYREEE (reference sequence). V lost 5 bases and J lost 4, with 14 bases in between. This CDR3 region has 14 residues. The CDR3 reads CASRSQRRADTQYF. The CDR3 coding sequence is TGTGCCAGCAGATCTCAGCGGAGGGCAGATACGCAGTATTTT.

This rearrangement joins TRBV6-6 to TRBJ1-5, with TRBD1 matching over 10 bases. V shed 8 bases, J shed 5 bases, and the junction held 12 bases outside the gene matches. This CDR3 region has 16 residues. Germline V gives CDR1 MNHNY, CDR2 SVGAGI (reference sequence). CDR3 coding DNA: TGTGCCAGCGGAGACAGGGACAGGGGACGCGATCAGCCCCAGCATTTT. Translating it yields CASGDRDRGRDQPQHF.

This clone was observed a single time. This chain connects TRBV7-8 to TRBJ2-3, with 10 nucleotides matching TRBD1. V dropped 5 bases and J dropped 1; count of bases not matched to a gene: 3. There are 15 residues in the CDR3. From germline, CDR1 is SGHVS and CDR2 FQNEAQ. CDR3 loop: CASSRQGAGTDTQYF. In DNA, the CDR3 is TGTGCCAGCAGCAGACAGGGGGCTGGCACAGATACGCAGTATTTT.